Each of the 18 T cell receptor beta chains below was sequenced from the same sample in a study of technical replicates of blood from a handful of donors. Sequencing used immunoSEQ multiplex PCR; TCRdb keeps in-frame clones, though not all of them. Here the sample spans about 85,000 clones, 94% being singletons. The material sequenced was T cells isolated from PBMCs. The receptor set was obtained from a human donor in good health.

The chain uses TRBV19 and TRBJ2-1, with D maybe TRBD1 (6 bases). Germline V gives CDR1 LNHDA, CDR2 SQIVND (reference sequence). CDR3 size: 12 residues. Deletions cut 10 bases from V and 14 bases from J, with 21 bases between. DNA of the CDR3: TGTGCCACGACTCGGGAAGGGGGTGTAGAGTTCTTC. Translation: CATTREGGVEFF.

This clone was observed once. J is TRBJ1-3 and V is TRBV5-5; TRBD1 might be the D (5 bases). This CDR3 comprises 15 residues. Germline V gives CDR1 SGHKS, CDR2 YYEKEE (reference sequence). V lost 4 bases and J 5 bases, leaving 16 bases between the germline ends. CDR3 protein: CASSPWAGTRNTIYF. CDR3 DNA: TGTGCCAGCAGCCCCTGGGCGGGGACCAGAAACACCATATATTTT.

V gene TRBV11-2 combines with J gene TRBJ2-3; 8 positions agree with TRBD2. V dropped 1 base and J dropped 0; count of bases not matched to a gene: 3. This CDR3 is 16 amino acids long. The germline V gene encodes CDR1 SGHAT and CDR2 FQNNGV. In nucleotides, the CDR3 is TGTGCCAGCAGCTTAGTTGGCGGGAGGAGCACAGATACGCAGTATTTT. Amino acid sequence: CASSLVGGRSTDTQYF.

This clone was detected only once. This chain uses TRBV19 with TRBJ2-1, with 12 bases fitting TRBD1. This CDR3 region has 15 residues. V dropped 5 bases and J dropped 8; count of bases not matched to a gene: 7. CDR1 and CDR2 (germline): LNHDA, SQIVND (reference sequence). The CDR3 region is CASSATGTGGDEQFF. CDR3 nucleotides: TGTGCCAGTAGTGCCACCGGGACAGGGGGCGATGAGCAGTTCTTC.

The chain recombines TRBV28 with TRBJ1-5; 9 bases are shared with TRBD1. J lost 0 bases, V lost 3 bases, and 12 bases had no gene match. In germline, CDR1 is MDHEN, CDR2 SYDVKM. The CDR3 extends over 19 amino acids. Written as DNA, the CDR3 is TGTGCCAGCAGTTTTTTCCAGGGACAGGGAATGTATAGCAATCAGCCCCAGCATTTT. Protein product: CASSFFQGQGMYSNQPQHF.

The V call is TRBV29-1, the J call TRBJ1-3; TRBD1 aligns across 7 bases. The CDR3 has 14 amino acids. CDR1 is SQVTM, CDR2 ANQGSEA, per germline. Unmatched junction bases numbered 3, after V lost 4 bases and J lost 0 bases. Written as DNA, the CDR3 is TGCAGCGTTGGGACAGGCCTCTCTGGAAACACCATATATTTT. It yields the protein CSVGTGLSGNTIYF.

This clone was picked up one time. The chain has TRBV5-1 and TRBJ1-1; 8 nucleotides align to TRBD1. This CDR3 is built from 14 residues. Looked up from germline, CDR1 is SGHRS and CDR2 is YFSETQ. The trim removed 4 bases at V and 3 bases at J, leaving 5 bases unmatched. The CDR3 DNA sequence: TGCGCCAGCAGCCCTCAGACAGGGGACACTGAAGCTTTCTTT. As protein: CASSPQTGDTEAFF.

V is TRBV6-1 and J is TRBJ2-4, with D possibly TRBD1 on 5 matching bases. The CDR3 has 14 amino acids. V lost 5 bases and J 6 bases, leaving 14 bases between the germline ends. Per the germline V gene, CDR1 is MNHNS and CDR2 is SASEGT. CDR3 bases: TGTGCCAGCAGTAGCTTAGGGGTGGGAAACATTCAGTACTTC. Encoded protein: CASSSLGVGNIQYF.

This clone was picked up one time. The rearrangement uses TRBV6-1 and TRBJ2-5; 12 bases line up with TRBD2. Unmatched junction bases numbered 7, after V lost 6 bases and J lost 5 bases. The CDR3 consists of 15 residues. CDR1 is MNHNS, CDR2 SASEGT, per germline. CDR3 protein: CASRPRTSGAETQYF. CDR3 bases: TGTGCCAGCAGGCCCAGGACTAGCGGGGCGGAGACCCAGTACTTC.

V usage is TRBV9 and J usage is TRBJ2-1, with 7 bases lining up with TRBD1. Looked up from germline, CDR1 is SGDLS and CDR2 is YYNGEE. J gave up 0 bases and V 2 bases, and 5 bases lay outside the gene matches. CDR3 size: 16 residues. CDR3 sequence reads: CASSVSTGTSYNEQFF. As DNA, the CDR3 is TGTGCCAGCAGCGTTTCGACAGGGACCTCCTACAATGAGCAGTTCTTC.

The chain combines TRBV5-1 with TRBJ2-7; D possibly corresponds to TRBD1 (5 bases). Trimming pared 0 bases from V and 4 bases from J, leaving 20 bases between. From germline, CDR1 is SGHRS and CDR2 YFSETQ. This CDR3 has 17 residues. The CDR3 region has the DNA TGCGCCAGCAGCTTGGCCCCCTGGCAGGGAATGGGATACGAGCAGTACTTC. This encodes CASSLAPWQGMGYEQYF.

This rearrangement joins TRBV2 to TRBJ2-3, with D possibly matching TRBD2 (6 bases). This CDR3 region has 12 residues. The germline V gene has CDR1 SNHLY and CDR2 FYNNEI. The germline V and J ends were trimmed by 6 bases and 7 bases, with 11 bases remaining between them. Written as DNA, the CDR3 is TGTGCCAGCAGGGACCGCGGGAATACGCAGTATTTT. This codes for CASRDRGNTQYF.

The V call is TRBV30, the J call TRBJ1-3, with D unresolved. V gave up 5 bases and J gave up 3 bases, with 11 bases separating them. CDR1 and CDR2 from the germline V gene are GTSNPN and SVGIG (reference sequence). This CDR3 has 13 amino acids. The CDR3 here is CAWFGLGGNTIYF. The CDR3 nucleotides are TGTGCCTGGTTCGGGTTGGGTGGAAACACCATATATTTT.

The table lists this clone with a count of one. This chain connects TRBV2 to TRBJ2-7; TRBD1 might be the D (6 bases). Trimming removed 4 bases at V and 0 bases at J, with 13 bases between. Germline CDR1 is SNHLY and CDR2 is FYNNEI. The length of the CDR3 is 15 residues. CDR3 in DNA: TGTGCCAGCAGTGTCGGACAGAACCTCTCCTACGAGCAGTACTTC. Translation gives CASSVGQNLSYEQYF.

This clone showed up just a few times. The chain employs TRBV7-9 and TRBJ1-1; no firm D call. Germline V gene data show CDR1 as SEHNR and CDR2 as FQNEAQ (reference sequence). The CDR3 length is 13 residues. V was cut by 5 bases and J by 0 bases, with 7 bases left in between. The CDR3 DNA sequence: TGTGCCAGCAGCGCGGGGATGAACACTGAAGCTTTCTTT. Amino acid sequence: CASSAGMNTEAFF.

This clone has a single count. CDR3: CASSQQDPRGGELFF. The CDR3 DNA reads TGCGCCAGCAGCCAACAGGACCCAAGGGGCGGGGAGCTGTTTTTT. This chain connects TRBV4-1 to TRBJ2-2; a weak D match, TRBD1 (5 bases). Germline V gene data show CDR1 as MGHRA and CDR2 as YSYEKL. The CDR3 has 15 amino acids. The V and J ends lost 2 bases and 7 bases respectively, with 14 bases between them.

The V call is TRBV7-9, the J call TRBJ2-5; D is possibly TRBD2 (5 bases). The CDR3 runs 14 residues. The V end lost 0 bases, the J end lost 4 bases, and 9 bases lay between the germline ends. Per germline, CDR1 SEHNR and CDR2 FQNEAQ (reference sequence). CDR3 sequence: CASSLAGVRETQYF. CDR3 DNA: TGTGCCAGCAGCTTAGCCGGGGTCCGAGAGACCCAGTACTTC.

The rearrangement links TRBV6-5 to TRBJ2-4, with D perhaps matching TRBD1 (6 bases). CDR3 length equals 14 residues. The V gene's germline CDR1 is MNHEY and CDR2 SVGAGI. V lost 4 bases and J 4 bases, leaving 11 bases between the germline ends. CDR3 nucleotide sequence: TGTGCCAGCAGTTGGGGGACATCTAAAAACATTCAGTACTTC. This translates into CASSWGTSKNIQYF.